This record looks at one TCR beta chain sequence and its context. Its antigen is unidentified. The data were obtained in a study of T cell clonotyping in hematopoietic cell transplantation. Recipients were bled about 28 days pretransplant and at posttransplant days 30, 100, 180. Sequencing used immunoSEQ multiplex PCR; TCRdb keeps in-frame clones, though not all of them. The repertoire holds 10,000 or so clones, with around 97% as singletons. Germline CDR1 reads SEHNR; CDR2 reads FQNEAQ (reference sequence). CDR3 length: 11 amino acids. With 2 bases removed from V and 2 bases from J, the gap between germline ends came to 0 bases. Study outcomes and limitations: Pathologically expanded recipient clonotypes increased progressively from day 30 to day 180 as diversity fell. Broader posttransplant TCR repertoire diversity was predicted by graft donor and pretransplant recipient Inverse Simpson Index values.

The sample here was peripheral blood mononuclear cells, taken 100 days after allogeneic stem cell transplant. This sequence was found in a male patient over 55 who had an allogeneic stem cell transplant from a related donor, so the T cells may come from the graft donor. Some clones in this sample may be carry-over from other donors' samples. The chain combines TRBV7-9 with TRBJ2-5, with D unresolved. The DNA for the CDR3 is TGTGCCAGCAGCTTACAAGAGACCCAGTACTTC. Protein: CASSLQETQYF.